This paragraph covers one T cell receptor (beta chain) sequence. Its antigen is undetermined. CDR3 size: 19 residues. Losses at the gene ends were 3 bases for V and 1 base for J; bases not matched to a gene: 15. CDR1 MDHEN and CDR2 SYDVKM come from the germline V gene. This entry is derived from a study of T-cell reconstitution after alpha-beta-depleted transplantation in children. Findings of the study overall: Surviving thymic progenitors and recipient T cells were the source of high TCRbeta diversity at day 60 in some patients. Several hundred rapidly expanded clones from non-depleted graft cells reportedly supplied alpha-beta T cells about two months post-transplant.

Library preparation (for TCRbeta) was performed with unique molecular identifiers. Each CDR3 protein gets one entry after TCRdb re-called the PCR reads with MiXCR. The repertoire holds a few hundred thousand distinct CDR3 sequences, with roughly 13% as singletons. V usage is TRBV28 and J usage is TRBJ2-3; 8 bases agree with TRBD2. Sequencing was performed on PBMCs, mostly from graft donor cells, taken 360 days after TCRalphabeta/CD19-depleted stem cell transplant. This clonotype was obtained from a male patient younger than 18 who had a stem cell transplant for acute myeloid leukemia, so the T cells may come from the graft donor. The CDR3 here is CASSFPEGLLAARTDTQYF. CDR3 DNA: TGTGCCAGCAGTTTTCCCGAGGGGCTACTAGCGGCCCGCACAGATACGCAGTATTTT. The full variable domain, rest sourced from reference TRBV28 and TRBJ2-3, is DVKVTQSSRYLVKRTGEKVFLECVQDMDHENMFWYRQDPGLGLRLIYFSYDVKMKEKGDIPEGYSVSREKKERFSLILESASTNQTSMYLCASSFPEGLLAARTDTQYFGPGTRLTVL.